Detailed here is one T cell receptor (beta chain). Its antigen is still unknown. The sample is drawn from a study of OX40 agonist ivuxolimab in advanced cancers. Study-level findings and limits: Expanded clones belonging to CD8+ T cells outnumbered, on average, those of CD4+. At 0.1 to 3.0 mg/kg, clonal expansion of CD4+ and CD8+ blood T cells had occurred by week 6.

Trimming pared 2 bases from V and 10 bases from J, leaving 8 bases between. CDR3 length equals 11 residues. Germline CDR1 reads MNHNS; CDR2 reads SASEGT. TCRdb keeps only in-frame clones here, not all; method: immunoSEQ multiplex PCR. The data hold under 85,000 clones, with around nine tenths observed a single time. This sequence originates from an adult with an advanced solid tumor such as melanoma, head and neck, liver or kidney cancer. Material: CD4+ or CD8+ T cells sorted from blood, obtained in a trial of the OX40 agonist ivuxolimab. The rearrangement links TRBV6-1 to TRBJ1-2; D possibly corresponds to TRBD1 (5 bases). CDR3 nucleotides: TGTGCCAGCAGTGAACCTGGGGCCTACACCTTC. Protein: CASSEPGAYTF.